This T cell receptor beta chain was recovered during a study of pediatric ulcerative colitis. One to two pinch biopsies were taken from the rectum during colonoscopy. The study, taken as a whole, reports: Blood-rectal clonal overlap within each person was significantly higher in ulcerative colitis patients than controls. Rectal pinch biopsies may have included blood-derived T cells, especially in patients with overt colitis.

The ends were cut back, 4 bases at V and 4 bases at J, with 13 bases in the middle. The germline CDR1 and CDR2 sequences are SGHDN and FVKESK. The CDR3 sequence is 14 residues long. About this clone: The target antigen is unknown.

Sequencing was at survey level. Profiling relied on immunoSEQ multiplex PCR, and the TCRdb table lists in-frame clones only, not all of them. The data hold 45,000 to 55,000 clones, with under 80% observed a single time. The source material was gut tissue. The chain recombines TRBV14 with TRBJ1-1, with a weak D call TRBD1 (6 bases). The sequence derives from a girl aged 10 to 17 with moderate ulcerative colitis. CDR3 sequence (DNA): TGTGCCAGCAGCCGCTACAGGGATGGCACTGAAGCTTTCTTT. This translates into CASSRYRDGTEAFF.